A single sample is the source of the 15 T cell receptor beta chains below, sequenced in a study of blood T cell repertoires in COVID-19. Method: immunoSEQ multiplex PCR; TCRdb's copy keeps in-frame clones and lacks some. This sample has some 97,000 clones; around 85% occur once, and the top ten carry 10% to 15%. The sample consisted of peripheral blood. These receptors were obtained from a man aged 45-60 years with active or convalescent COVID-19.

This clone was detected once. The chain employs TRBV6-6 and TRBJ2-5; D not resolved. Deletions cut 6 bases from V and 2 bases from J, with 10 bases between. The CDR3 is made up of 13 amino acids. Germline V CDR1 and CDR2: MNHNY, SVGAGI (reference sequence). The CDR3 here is CASSMTEQETQYF. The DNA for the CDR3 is TGTGCCAGCAGCATGACTGAACAAGAGACCCAGTACTTC.

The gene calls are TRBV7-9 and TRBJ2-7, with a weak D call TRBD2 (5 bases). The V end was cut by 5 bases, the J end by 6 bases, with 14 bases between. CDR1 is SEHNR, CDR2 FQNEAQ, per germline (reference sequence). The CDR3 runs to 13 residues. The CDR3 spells CASSTSRGSEQYF. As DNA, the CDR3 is TGTGCCAGCAGCACCTCCCGAGGGAGCGAGCAGTACTTC. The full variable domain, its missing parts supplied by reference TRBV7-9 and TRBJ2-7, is DTGVSQNPRHKITKRGQNVTFRCDPISEHNRLYWYRQTLGQGPEFLTYFQNEAQLEKSRLLSDRFSAERPKGSFSTLEIQRTEQGDSAMYLCASSTSRGSEQYFGPGTRLTVT.

The CDR3 sequence: CASSQDRDAQPQHF. CDR3 in DNA: TGTGCCAGCAGTCAGGACAGGGATGCTCAGCCCCAGCATTTT. This rearrangement joins TRBV27 to TRBJ1-5, with TRBD1 identical over 8 bases. The germline V gene has CDR1 MNHEY and CDR2 SMNVEV (reference sequence). J was trimmed by 6 bases and V by 5 bases; bases with no gene match: 6. The CDR3 runs to 14 residues.

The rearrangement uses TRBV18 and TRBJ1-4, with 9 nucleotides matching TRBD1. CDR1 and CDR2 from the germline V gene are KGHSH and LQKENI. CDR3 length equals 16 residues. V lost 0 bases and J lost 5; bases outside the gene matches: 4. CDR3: CASSPPGQGWNEKLFF. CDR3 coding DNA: TGTGCCAGCTCACCACCGGGACAGGGATGGAATGAAAAACTGTTTTTT.

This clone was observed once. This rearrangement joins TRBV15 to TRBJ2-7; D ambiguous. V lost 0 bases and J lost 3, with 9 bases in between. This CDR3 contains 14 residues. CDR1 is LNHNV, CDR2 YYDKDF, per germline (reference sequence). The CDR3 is CATSRDLGNYEQYF. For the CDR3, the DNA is TGTGCCACCAGCAGAGATTTGGGCAACTACGAGCAGTACTTC.

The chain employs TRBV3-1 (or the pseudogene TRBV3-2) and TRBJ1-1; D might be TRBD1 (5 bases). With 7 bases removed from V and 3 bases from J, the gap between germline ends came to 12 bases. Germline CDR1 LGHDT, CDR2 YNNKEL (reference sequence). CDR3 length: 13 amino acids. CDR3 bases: TGTGCCAGCAACTATGGGGGGGACACTGAAGCTTTCTTT. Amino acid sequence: CASNYGGDTEAFF.

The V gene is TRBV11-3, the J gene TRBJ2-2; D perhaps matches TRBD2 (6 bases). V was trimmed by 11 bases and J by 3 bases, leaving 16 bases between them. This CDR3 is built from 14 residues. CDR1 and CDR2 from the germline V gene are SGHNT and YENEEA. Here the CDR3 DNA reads TGTGCCGGGTCTGCGGGGCCGGACACCGGGGAGCTGTTTTTT. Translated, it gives CAGSAGPDTGELFF. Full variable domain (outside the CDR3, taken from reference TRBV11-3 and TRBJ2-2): EAGVVQSPRYKIIEKKQPVAFWCNPISGHNTLYWYLQNLGQGPELLIRYENEEAVDDSQLPKDRFSAERLKGVDSTLKIQPAELGDSAVYLCAGSAGPDTGELFFGEGSRLTVL.

CDR3 loop: CATSEAGGADTQYF. In DNA form, the CDR3 reads TGTGCCACCAGTGAAGCCGGCGGAGCAGATACGCAGTATTTT. The chain joins TRBV24-1 to TRBJ2-3; D remains ambiguous. Germline V gene lookup returns CDR1 KGHDR and CDR2 SFDVKD. Trimming pared 4 bases from V and 4 bases from J, leaving 11 bases between. The CDR3 sequence is 14 residues long.

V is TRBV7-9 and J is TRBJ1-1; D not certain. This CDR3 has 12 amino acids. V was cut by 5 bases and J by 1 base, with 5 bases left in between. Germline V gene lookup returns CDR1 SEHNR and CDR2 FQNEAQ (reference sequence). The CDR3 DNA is TGTGCCAGCAGCGAACAGAACACTGAAGCTTTCTTT. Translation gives CASSEQNTEAFF. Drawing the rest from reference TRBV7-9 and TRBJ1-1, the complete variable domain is DTGVSQNPRHKITKRGQNVTFRCDPISEHNRLYWYRQTLGQGPEFLTYFQNEAQLEKSRLLSDRFSAERPKGSFSTLEIQRTEQGDSAMYLCASSEQNTEAFFGQGTRLTVV.

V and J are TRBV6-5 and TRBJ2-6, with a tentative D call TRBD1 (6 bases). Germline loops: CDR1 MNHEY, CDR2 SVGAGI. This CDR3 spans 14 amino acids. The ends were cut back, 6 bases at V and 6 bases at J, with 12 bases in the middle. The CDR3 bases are TGTGCCAGCAGGGATCAGGGGACGGCCAACGTCCTGACTTTC. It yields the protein CASRDQGTANVLTF.

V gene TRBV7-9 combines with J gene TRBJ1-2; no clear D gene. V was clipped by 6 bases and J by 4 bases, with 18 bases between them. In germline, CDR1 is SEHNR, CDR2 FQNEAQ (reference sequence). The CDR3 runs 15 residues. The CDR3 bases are TGTGCCAGCAGTCCAGGTGGAGGGCCGGTCTATGGCTACACCTTC. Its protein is CASSPGGGPVYGYTF.

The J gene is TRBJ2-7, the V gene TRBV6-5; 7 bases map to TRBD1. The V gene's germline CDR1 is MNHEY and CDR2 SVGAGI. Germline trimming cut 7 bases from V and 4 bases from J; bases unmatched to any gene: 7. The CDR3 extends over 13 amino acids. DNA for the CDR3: TGTGCCAGCAAGACAGGGTTCCTTTACGAGCAGTACTTC. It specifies CASKTGFLYEQYF.

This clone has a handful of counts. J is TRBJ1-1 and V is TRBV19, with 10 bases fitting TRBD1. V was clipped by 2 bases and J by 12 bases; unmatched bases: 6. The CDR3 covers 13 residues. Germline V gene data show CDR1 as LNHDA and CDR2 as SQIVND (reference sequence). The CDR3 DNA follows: TGTGCCAGTAGTATATCGACAGGGGGCAGGACTTTCTTT. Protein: CASSISTGGRTFF.

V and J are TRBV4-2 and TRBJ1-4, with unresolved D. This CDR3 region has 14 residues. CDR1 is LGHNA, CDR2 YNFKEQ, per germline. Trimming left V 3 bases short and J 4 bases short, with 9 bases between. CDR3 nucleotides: TGTGCCAGCAGCCAGACTCGGAGTAATGAAAAACTGTTTTTT. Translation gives CASSQTRSNEKLFF.

DNA for the CDR3: TGTGCCACCAGTGACTCCCTCGACAGGGATTACACCTTC. Its protein product is CATSDSLDRDYTF. V gene TRBV24-1 combines with J gene TRBJ1-2; 7 bases agree with TRBD1. The CDR3 extends over 13 amino acids. From germline, CDR1 is KGHDR and CDR2 SFDVKD. V lost 4 bases to trimming and J lost 11 bases; unmatched junction nucleotides: 9.